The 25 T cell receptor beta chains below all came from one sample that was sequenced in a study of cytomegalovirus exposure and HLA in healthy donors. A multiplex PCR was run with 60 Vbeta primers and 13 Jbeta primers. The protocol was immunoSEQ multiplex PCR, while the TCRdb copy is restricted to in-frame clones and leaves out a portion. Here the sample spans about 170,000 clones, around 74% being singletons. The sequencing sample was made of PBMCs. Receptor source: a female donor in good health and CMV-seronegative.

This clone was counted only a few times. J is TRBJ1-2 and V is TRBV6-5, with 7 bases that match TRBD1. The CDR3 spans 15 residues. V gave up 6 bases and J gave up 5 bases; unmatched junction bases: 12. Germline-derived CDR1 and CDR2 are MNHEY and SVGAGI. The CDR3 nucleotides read TGTGCCAGCAGCGGAACCGCAGGGGGTCGGTATGGCTACACCTTC. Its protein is CASSGTAGGRYGYTF.

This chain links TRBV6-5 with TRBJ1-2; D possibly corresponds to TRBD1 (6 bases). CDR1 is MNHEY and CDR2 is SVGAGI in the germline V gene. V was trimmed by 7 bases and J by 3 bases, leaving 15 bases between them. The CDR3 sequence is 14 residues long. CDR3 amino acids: CASTQPGGDYGYTF. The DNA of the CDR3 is TGTGCCAGCACCCAACCGGGGGGCGACTATGGCTACACCTTC.

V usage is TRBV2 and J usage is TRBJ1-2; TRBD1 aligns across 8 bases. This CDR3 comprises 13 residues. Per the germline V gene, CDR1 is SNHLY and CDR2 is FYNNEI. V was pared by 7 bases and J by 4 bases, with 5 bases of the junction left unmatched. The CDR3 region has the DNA TGTGCCAGCACAGGGGGCGCTTCCTATGGCTACACCTTC. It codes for CASTGGASYGYTF. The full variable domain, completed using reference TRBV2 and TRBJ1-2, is EPEVTQTPSHQVTQMGQEVILRCVPISNHLYFYWYRQILGQKVEFLVSFYNNEISEKSEIFDDQFSVERPDGSNFTLKIRSTKLEDSAMYFCASTGGASYGYTFGSGTRLTVV.

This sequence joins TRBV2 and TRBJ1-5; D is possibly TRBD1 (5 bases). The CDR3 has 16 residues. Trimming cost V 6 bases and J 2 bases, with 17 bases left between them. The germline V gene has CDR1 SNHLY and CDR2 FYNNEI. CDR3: CASSRIRETGNQPQHF. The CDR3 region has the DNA TGTGCCAGCAGCCGAATCAGGGAAACGGGCAATCAGCCCCAGCATTTT.

The CDR3 here is CASSLGREPSYEQYF. CDR3 in DNA: TGTGCCAGCAGCTTAGGGCGGGAGCCTTCCTACGAGCAGTACTTC. The J gene is TRBJ2-7, the V gene TRBV7-2; 7 positions match TRBD2. This CDR3 is 15 amino acids long. Germline-derived CDR1 and CDR2 are SGHTA and FQGNSA. J gave up 1 base and V 1 base, and 4 bases lay outside the gene matches.

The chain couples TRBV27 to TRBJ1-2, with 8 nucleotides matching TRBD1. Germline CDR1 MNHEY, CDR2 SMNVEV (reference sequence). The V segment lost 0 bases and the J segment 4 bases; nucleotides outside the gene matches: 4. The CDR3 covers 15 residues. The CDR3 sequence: CASSLSPGGLYGYTF. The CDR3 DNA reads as TGTGCCAGCAGTTTATCGCCAGGGGGCCTCTATGGCTACACCTTC.

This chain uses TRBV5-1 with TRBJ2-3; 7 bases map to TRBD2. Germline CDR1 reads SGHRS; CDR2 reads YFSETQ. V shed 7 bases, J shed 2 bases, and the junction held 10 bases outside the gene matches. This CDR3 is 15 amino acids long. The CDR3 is CASGTLGGITDTQYF. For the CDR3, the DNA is TGCGCCAGCGGTACCTTGGGGGGGATCACAGATACGCAGTATTTT.

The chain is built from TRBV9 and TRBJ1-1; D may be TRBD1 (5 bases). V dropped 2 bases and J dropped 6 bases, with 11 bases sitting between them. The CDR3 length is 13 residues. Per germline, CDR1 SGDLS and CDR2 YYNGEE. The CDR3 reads CASSVGGRAEAFF. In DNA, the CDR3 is TGTGCCAGCAGCGTGGGGGGTCGGGCTGAAGCTTTCTTT.

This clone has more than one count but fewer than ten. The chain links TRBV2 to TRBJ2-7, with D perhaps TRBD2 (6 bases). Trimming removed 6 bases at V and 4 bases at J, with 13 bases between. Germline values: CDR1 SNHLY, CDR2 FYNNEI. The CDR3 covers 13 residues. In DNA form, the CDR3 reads TGTGCCAGCAGGTGGACGGAGGGGTACGAGCAGTACTTC. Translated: CASRWTEGYEQYF.

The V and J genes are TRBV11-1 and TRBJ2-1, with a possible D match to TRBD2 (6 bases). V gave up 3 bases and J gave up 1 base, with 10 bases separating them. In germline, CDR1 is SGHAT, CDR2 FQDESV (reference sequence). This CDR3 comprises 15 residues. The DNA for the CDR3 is TGTGCCAGCAGCTTTGAGGGAGGTTCCTACAATGAGCAGTTCTTC. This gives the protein CASSFEGGSYNEQFF.

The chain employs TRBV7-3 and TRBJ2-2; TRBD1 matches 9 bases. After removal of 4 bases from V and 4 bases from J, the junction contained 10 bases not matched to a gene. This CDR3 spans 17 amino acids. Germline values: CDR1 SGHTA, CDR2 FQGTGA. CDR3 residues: CASSSQWGQGGTGELFF. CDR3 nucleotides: TGTGCCAGCAGCTCACAATGGGGACAGGGCGGCACCGGGGAGCTGTTTTTT.

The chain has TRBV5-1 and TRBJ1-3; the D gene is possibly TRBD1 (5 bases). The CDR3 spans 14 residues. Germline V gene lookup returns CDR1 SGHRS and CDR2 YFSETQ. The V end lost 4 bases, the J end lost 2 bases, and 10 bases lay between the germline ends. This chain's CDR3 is CASSLGAAGNTIYF. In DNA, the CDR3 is TGCGCCAGCAGCCTAGGGGCTGCTGGAAACACCATATATTTT. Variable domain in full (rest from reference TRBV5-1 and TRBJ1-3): KAGVTQTPRYLIKTRGQQVTLSCSPISGHRSVSWYQQTPGQGLQFLFEYFSETQRNKGNFPGRFSGRQFSNSRSEMNVSTLELGDSALYLCASSLGAAGNTIYFGEGSWLTVV.

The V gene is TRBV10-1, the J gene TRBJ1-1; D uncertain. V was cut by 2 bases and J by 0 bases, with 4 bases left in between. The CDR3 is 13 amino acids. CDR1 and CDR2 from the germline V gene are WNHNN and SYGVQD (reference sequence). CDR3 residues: CASSEVLNTEAFF. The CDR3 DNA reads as TGCGCCAGCAGTGAGGTCTTGAACACTGAAGCTTTCTTT.

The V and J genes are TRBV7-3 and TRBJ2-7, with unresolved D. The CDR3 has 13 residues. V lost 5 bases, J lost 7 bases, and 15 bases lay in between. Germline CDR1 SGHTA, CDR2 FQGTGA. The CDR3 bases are TGTGCCAGCAGCCCATACAGCTTTAAGGAGCAGTACTTC. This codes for CASSPYSFKEQYF.

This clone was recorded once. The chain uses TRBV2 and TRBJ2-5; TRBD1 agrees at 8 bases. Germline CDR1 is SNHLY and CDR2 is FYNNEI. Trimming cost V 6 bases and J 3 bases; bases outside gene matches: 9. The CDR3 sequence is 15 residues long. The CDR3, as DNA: TGTGCCAGCAGAGGAAGCCGGGACAGGAAAGAGACCCAGTACTTC. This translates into CASRGSRDRKETQYF.

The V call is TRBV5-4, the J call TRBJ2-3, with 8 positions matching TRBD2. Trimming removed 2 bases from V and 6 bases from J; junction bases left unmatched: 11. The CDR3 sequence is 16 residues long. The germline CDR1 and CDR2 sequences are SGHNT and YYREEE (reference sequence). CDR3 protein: CASSFTRGGVPDTQYF. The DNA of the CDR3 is TGTGCCAGCAGCTTCACCCGGGGGGGCGTCCCCGATACGCAGTATTTT.

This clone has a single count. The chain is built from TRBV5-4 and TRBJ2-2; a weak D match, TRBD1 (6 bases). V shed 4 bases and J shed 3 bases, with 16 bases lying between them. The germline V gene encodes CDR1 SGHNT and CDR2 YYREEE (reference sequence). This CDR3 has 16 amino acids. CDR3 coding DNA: TGTGCCAGCAGCCGTGGGGGCAGTGGGGACACCGGGGAGCTGTTTTTT. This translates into CASSRGGSGDTGELFF.

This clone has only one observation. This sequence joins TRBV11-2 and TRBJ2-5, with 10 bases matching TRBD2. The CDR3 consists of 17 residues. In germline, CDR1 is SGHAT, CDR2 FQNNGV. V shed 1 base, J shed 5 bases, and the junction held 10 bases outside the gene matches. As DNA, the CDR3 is TGTGCCAGCAGCTTAGGATCAGCGGGGGGGTCGCATGAGACCCAGTACTTC. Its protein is CASSLGSAGGSHETQYF. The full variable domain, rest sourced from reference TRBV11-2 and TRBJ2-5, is EAGVAQSPRYKIIEKRQSVAFWCNPISGHATLYWYQQILGQGPKLLIQFQNNGVVDDSQLPKDRFSAERLKGVDSTLKIQPAKLEDSAVYLCASSLGSAGGSHETQYFGPGTRLLVL.

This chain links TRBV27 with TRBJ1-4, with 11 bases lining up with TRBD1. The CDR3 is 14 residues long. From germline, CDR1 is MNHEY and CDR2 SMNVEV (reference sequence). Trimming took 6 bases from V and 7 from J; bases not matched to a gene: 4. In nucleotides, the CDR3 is TGTGCCAGCAGCACGGGACAGGGGGGTGAAAAACTGTTTTTT. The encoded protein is CASSTGQGGEKLFF.

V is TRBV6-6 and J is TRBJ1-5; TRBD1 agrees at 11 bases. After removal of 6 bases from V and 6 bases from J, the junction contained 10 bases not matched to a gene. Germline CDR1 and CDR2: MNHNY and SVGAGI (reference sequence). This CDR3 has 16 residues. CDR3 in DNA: TGTGCCAGCAGCCTTCCCGGGACAGGGGGAGGTCAGCCCCAGCATTTT. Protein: CASSLPGTGGGQPQHF.

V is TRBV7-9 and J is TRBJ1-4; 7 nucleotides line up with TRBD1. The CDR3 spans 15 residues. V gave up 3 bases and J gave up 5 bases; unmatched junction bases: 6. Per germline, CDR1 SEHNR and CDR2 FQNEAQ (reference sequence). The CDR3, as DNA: TGTGCCAGCAGCTTCCGGGACAGTAGAAATGAAAAACTGTTTTTT. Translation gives CASSFRDSRNEKLFF. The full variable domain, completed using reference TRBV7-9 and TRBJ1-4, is DTGVSQNPRHKITKRGQNVTFRCDPISEHNRLYWYRQTLGQGPEFLTYFQNEAQLEKSRLLSDRFSAERPKGSFSTLEIQRTEQGDSAMYLCASSFRDSRNEKLFFGSGTQLSVL.

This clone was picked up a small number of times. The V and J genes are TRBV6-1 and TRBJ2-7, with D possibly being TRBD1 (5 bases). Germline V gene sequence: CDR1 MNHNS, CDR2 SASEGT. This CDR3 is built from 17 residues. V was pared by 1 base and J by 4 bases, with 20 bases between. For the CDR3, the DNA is TGTGCCAGCAGTGAAGGGTTCAGGGCATATAAAATTTACGAGCAGTACTTC. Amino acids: CASSEGFRAYKIYEQYF.

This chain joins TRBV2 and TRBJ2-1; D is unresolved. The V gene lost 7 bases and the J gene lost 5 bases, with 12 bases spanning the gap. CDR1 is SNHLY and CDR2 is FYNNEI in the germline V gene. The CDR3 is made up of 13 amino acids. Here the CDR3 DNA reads TGTGCCAGCATTCAGTATCAACACAATGAGCAGTTCTTC. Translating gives CASIQYQHNEQFF.

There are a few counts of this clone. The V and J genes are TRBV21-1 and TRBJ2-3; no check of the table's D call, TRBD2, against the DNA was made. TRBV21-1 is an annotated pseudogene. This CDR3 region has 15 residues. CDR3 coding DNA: TGTGCCAGCAGCAAAGCCCCTAGCGGCACAGATACGCAGTATTTT. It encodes CASSKAPSGTDTQYF.

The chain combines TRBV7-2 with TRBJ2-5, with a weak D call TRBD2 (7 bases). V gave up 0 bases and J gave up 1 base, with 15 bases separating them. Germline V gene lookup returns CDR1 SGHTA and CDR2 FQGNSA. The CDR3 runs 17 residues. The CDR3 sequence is CASSLAGAGAFQETQYF. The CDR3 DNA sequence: TGTGCCAGCAGCTTAGCGGGCGCGGGGGCCTTCCAAGAGACCCAGTACTTC. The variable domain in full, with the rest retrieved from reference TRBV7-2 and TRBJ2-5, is GAGVSQSPSNKVTEKGKDVELRCDPISGHTALYWYRQSLGQGLEFLIYFQGNSAPDKSGLPSDRFSAERTGGSVSTLTIQRTQQEDSAVYLCASSLAGAGAFQETQYFGPGTRLLVL.